This TCR beta chain was obtained from a study of cytomegalovirus exposure and HLA in healthy donors. V trimming: 5 bases; J trimming: 7 bases; junction bases outside the gene matches: 7. The germline gives CDR1 MGHRA, CDR2 YSYEKL. The CDR3 has 15 residues. 60 Vbeta and 13 Jbeta primers were used in PCR. Sequencing was performed with immunoSEQ multiplex PCR; in TCRdb, only in-frame clones are kept and a portion is missing. The data contain about 140,000 clones, 68% of them seen just once; the ten biggest clones take up around 4.2%. As regards this clone: The antigen remains undetermined.

Regarding the study as a whole: A few chains linked to CMV were shown in vitro to be specific for CMV antigens.

The rearrangement uses TRBV4-1 and TRBJ2-5; 13 nucleotides match TRBD2. The clonotype comes from a man aged 60 to 69 in good health and CMV-seronegative. The sample comprised PBMCs. DNA for the CDR3: TGCGCCAGCAGCAGGACTAGCGGGAGTCCCTGGACCCAGTACTTC. This sequence encodes CASSRTSGSPWTQYF.